This T cell receptor (beta chain) was documented in a study of CXCR3-negative and CXCR3-positive naive CD8 T cells. As to this clonotype: Antigen specificity is unknown.

Study conclusions and caveats: The TRB CDR3s that CXCR3-positive naive cells carried were more hydrophobic than those of CXCR3-negative naive cells.

The CDR3 length is 15 residues. Naive CD8+ T cells showed a CD45RO-CCR7+CD27+CD95- phenotype. The study made its TRB cDNA libraries by 5' RACE, adding UMI labels. Using the 5' RACE reads, TCRdb records one entry per CDR3 protein without DNA. The listing contains about 92,000 distinct CDR3 sequences. This rearrangement joins TRBV21-1 to TRBJ1-5; TCRdb's D gene call, TRBD1, goes unchecked for lack of DNA. TRBV21-1 is assigned pseudogene status. The sequence came from a human donor in good health. Some clones in this sample may be carry-over from other donors' samples. The sequencing sample was made of naive CXCR3+ CD8+ T cells from blood. The subset here: CD45RO-CCR7+CD27+CD95- naive CD8+ T cells expressing CXCR3 (TNR3+). This CDR3 reads CASSRQQVPNQPQHF.